This section outlines one T cell receptor (beta chain) sequence together with its context. This specimen comes from a study of blood T cell repertoires in COVID-19. Study details: Samples of COVID-19 (acute and convalescent) were obtained from the United States, Italy and Spain.

Assay used: immunoSEQ multiplex PCR; TCRdb lists only in-frame clones, some missing. The sample shows around 20,000 clones, 70% to 85% of them seen only once. This CDR3 is 18 amino acids long. Germline assignment: CDR1 KGHSH and CDR2 LQKENI. V lost 3 bases to trimming and J lost 4 bases; unmatched junction nucleotides: 15. Input material: peripheral blood. This receptor was taken from a human donor in a cohort sampled during active COVID-19. V and J are TRBV18 and TRBJ2-5; TRBD2 agrees at 9 bases. CDR3 DNA: TGTGCCAGCTCACCCCCCCCTACTAGCGGGCCCCTTCGAGAGACCCAGTACTTC. This translates into CASSPPPTSGPLRETQYF. Looking up the rest from reference TRBV18 and TRBJ2-5 gives the full variable domain: NAGVMQNPRHLVRRRGQEARLRCSPMKGHSHVYWYRQLPEEGLKFMVYLQKENIIDESGMPKERFSAEFPKEGPSILRIQQVVRGDSAAYFCASSPPPTSGPLRETQYFGPGTRLLVL.